This T cell receptor beta chain was recorded in a study of lymphopenia after photon versus proton radiotherapy. Study conclusions and caveats: After the lymphocyte nadir, photon-treated repertoires showed oligoclonal expansion, especially of CD8+ Temra cells. Larger post-nadir TCR diversity loss correlated inversely with survival in deceased patients. Proton therapy kept repertoires fairly stable, unlike photons, which gained effector/memory cells.

The CDR3 has 15 amino acids. Germline CDR1 and CDR2: SGHRS and YFSETQ. V gave up 6 bases and J gave up 5 bases; unmatched junction bases: 5. This table comes from immunoSEQ multiplex PCR, and its TCRdb copy is limited to in-frame clones, with some not included. Counted here are 30,000 to 35,000 clones, approximately 89% occurring once; the ten biggest clones make up around 6.7%. To note about this clone: The antigen remains unidentified.

The TCR was taken from a woman between 65 and 79 years old with pancreatic cancer. Some clones in this sample may be carry-over from other donors' samples. The chain carries TRBV5-1 and TRBJ2-1; 13 bases line up with TRBD2. Sequencing used peripheral blood, obtained from a patient treated with proton-based radiotherapy. CDR3 sequence reads: CASKLAGGPDNEQFF. The CDR3, as DNA: TGCGCCAGCAAACTAGCGGGAGGGCCCGACAATGAGCAGTTCTTC.